This TCR beta chain was captured by sequencing in a study of blood T cells in healthy people across ages. A word on this clonotype: Its antigen is currently unknown.

Broader study findings: Whereas aged donors had fewer naive CD4+ cells, long-lived donors had more of them and higher diversity.

PCR was performed a second time for about 7 to 12 cycles using a sample-barcoded 5' primer and a J-beta primer mix. Every molecule of cDNA carried a tag from a template-switch adaptor with 12 random nucleotides. TCRdb re-analysed the 5' RACE reads in MiXCR, keeping a single row per CDR3 protein. There are 1.5 million to 2 million distinct CDR3 sequences in the sample; 28% occur only once, and roughly 8% lies in the top ten. The CDR3 totals 16 residues. V shed 6 bases and J 7 bases; nucleotides not matched to a gene: 15. Germline V CDR1 and CDR2: SGHVS, FNYEAQ. Sample: blood. This chain uses TRBV7-6 with TRBJ2-3; TRBD2 matches 8 bases. The receptor was isolated from a woman aged 25 to 39 in good health. The CDR3 nucleotides read TGTGCCAGCAGAAACGCCGAGGGAGCGGGAGATAATACGCAGTATTTT. Residues: CASRNAEGAGDNTQYF.